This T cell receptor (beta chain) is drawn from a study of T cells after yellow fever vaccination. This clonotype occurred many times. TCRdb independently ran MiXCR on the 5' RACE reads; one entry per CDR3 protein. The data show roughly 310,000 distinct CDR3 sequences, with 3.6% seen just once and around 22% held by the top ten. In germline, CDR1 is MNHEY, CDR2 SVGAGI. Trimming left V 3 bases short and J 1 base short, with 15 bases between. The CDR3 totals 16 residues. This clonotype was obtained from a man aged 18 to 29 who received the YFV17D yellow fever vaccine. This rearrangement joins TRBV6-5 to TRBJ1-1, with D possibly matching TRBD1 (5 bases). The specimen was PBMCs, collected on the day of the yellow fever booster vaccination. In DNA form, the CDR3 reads TGTGCCAGCAGTTATAGCTCCGGGACCGAGAACACTGAAGCTTTCTTT. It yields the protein CASSYSSGTENTEAFF.